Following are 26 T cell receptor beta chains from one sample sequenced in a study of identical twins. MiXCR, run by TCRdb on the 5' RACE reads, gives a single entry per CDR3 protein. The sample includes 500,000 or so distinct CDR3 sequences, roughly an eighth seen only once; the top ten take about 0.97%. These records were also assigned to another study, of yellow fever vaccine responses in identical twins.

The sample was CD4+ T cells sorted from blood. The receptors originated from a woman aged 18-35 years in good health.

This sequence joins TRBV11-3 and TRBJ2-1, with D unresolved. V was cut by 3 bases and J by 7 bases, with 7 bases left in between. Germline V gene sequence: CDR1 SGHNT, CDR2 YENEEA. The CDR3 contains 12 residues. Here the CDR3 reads CASSFNQNEQFF. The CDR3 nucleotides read TGTGCCAGCAGCTTTAACCAGAATGAGCAGTTCTTC. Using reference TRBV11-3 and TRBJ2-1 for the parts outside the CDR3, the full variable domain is EAGVVQSPRYKIIEKKQPVAFWCNPISGHNTLYWYLQNLGQGPELLIRYENEEAVDDSQLPKDRFSAERLKGVDSTLKIQPAELGDSAVYLCASSFNQNEQFFGPGTRLTVL.

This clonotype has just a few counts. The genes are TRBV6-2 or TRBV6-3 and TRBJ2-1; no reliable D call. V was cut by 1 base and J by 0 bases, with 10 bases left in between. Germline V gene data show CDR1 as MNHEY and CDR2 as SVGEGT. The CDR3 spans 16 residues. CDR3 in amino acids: CASSYYPDISYNEQFF. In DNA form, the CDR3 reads TGTGCCAGCAGTTACTACCCGGATATCTCCTACAATGAGCAGTTCTTC.

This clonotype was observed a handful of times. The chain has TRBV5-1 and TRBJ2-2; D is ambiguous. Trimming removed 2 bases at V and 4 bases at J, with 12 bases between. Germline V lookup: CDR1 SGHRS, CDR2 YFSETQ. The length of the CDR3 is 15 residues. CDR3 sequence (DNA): TGCGCCAGCAGCTTAGACCCCTCTCCCACCGGGGAGCTGTTTTTT. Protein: CASSLDPSPTGELFF.

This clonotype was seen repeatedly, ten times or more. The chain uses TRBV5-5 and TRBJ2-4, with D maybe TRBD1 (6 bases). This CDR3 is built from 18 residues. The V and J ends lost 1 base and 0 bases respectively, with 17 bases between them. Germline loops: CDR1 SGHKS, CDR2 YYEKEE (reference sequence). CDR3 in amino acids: CASSLILTGHLAKNIQYF. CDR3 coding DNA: TGTGCCAGCAGCTTGATCTTGACAGGCCACCTAGCCAAAAACATTCAGTACTTC.

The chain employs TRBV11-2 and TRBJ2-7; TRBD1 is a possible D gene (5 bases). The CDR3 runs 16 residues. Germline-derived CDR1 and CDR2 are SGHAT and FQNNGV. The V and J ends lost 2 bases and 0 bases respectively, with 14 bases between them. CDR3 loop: CASSLLVQVASYEQYF. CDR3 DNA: TGTGCCAGCAGCTTATTAGTACAGGTAGCCTCCTACGAGCAGTACTTC.

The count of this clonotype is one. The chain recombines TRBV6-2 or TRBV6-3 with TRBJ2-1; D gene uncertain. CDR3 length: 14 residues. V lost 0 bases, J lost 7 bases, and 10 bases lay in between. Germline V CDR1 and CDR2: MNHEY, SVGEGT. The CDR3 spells CASSYSKAGNEQFF. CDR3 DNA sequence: TGTGCCAGCAGTTACTCGAAGGCTGGTAATGAGCAGTTCTTC.

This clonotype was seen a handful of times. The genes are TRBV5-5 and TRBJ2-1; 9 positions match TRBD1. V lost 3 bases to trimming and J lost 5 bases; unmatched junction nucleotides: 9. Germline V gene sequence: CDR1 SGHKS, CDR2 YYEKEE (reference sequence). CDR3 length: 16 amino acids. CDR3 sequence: CASSSGDRGGNNEQFF. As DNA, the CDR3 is TGTGCCAGCAGCTCGGGTGACAGGGGGGGGAACAATGAGCAGTTCTTC.

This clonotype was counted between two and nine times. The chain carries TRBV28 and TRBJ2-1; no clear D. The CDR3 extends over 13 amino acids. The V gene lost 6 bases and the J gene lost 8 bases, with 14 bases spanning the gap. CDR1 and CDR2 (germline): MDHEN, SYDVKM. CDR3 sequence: CASSQPLRYEQFF. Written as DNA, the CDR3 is TGTGCCAGCAGCCAACCTTTAAGGTATGAGCAGTTCTTC.

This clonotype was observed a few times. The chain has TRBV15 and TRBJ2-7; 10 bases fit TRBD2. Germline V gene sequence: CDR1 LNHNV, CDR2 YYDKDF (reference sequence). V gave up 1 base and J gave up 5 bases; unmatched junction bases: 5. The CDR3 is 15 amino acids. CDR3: CATSRVASGSNEQYF. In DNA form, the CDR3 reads TGTGCCACCAGCAGAGTCGCTAGCGGGAGCAACGAGCAGTACTTC.

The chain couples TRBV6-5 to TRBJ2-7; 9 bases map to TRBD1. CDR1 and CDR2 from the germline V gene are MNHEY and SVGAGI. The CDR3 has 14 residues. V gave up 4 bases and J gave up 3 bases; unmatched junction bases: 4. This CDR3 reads CASSSRTGVYEQYF. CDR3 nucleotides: TGTGCCAGCAGTTCCCGGACAGGGGTCTACGAGCAGTACTTC.

CDR3 sequence reads: CASSYDRVVNEQYF. The CDR3, as DNA: TGTGCCAGCAGTTACGACAGGGTAGTCAACGAGCAGTACTTC. The chain has TRBV6-2 or TRBV6-3 and TRBJ2-7, with 7 bases fitting TRBD1. Germline V lookup: CDR1 MNHEY, CDR2 SVGEGT. This CDR3 contains 14 residues. Unmatched junction bases numbered 6, after V lost 2 bases and J lost 5 bases.

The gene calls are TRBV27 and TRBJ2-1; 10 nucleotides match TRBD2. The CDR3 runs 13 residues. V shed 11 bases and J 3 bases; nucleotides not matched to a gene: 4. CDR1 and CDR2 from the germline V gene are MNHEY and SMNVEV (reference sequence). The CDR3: CAVRLAGYNEQFF. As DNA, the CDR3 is TGTGCCGTAAGACTAGCGGGCTACAATGAGCAGTTCTTC.

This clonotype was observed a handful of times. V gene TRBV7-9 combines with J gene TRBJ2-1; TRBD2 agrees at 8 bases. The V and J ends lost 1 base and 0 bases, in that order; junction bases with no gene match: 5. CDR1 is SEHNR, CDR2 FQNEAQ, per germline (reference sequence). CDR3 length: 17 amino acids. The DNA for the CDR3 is TGTGCCAGCAGCTTAGGGAGCGGACTAGCCTCCTACAATGAGCAGTTCTTC. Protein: CASSLGSGLASYNEQFF.

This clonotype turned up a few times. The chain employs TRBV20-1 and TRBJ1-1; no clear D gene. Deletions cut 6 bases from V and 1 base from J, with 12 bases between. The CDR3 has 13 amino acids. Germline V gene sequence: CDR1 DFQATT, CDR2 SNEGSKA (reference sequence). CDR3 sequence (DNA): TGCAGTGCACTAGACGGCAGGAACACTGAAGCTTTCTTT. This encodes CSALDGRNTEAFF.

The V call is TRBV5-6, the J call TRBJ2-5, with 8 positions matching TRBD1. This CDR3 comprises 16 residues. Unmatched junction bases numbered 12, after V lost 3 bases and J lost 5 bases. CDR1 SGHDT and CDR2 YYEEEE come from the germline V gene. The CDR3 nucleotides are TGTGCCAGCAGCTGGGGGACAGGCGATGCCAGGGAGACCCAGTACTTC. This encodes CASSWGTGDARETQYF.

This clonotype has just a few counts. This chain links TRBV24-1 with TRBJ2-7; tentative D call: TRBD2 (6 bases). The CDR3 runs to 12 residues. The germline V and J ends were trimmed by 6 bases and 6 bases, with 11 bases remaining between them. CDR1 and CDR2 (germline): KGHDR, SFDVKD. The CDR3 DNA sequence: TGTGCCACCAGTCTTGTGGGAGGCGAGCAGTACTTC. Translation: CATSLVGGEQYF.

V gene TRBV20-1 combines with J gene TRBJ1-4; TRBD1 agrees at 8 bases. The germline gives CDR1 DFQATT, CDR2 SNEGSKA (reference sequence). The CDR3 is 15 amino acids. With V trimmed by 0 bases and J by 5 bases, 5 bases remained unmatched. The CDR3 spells CSARDPRGQNEKLFF. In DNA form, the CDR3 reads TGCAGTGCTAGAGATCCCAGGGGGCAAAATGAAAAACTGTTTTTT.

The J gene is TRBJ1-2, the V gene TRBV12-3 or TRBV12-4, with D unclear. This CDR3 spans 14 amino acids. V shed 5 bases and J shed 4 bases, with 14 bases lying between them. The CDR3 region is CASSSAGVAYGYTF. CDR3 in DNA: TGTGCCAGCAGTAGCGCGGGTGTCGCCTATGGCTACACCTTC.

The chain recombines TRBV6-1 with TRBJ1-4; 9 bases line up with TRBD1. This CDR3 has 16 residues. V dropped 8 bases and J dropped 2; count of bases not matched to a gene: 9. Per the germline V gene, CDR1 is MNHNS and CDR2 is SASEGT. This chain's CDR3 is CASRPGQGPTNEKLFF. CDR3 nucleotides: TGTGCCAGCCGTCCGGGACAGGGACCCACTAATGAAAAACTGTTTTTT.

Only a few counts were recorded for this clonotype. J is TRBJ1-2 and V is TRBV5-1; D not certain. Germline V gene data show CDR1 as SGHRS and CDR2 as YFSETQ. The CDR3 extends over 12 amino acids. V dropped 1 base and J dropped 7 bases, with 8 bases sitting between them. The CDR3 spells CASSLTSVGYTF. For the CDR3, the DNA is TGCGCCAGCAGCTTGACCAGTGTTGGCTACACCTTC.

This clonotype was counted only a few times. The CDR3 nucleotides read TGTGCCAGCAATTTGGACAGGGGCCCCCCTTATGGCTACACCTTC. Translating gives CASNLDRGPPYGYTF. V and J are TRBV6-5 and TRBJ1-2; 9 nucleotides align to TRBD1. The germline gives CDR1 MNHEY, CDR2 SVGAGI. The CDR3 is 15 residues long. The ends lost 7 bases at V and 5 bases at J; junction bases unmatched: 11.

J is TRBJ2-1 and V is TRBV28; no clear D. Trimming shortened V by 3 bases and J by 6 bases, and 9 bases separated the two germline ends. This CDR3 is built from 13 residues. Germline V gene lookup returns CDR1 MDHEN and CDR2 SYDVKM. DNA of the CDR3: TGTGCCAGCAGTTTGCCGGTGTTCAATGAGCAGTTCTTC. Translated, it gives CASSLPVFNEQFF.

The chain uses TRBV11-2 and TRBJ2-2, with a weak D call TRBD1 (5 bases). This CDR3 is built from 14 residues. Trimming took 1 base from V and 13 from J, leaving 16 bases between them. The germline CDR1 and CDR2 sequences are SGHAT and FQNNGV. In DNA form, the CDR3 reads TGTGCCAGCAGCTTAGTCGGACACCCGTTTGGGCTGTTTTTT. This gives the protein CASSLVGHPFGLFF.

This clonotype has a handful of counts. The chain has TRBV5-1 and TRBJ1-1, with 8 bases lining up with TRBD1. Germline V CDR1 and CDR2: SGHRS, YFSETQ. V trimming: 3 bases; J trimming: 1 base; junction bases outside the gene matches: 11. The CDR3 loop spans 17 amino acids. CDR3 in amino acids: CASSWRGQGAENTEAFF. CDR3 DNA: TGCGCCAGCAGCTGGAGGGGGCAGGGGGCAGAGAACACTGAAGCTTTCTTT.

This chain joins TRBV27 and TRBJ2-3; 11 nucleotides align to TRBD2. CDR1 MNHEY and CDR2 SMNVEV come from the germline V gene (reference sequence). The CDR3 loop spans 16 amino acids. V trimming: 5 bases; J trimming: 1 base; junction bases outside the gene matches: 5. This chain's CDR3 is CASSATSGRGTDTQYF. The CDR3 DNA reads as TGTGCCAGCAGTGCTACTAGCGGGAGAGGCACAGATACGCAGTATTTT.

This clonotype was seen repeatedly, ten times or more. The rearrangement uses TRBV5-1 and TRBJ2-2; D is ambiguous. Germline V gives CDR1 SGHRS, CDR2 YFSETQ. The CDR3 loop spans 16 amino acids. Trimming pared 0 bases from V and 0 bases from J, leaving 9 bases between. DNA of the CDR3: TGCGCCAGCAGCTTGGCTGAGCTCGCGAACACCGGGGAGCTGTTTTTT. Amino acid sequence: CASSLAELANTGELFF.